This T cell receptor beta chain comes out of a study of response to subunit inactivated influenza vaccine. The germline V gene encodes CDR1 LGHNA and CDR2 YNFKEQ. V lost 1 base and J lost 1; bases outside the gene matches: 2. This CDR3 is built from 15 residues. TCRdb ran MiXCR on the RT-PCR reads and lists one entry per CDR3 protein. The data contain over 650,000 distinct CDR3 sequences, less than 20% of them singletons. This clonotype was seen at least ten times. The sequences come from PBMCs from blood, collected roughly 5 days after vaccination. The chain recombines TRBV4-2 with TRBJ2-7; 9 bases map to TRBD2. The origin of this receptor is a man aged 50 or older who received an inactivated influenza vaccine. The CDR3 spells CASSQASGASYEQYF. CDR3 DNA sequence: TGTGCCAGCAGCCAAGCTAGCGGGGCTTCCTACGAGCAGTACTTC.